A selection of T cell receptor beta chains follows, all from one sample in a study of read filtering for tumor transcriptome and immune sequencing. TCRdb re-derived calls from the reads in MiXCR, one entry per CDR3 protein. The sample has fewer than 30,000 distinct CDR3 sequences, 22% seen once. Source material: a population of CD138-negative cells sorted from bone marrow. These receptors were collected from a donor over 35 with multiple myeloma. CDR3s include the opening cysteine and the closing phenylalanine or tryptophan. The D gene is left open where the match is weak. Size values are once, few and many counts, or a class for expanded clones, and some rows have none.

TRBJ2-1 | TRBV5-1 | many | TRBD2 | TGCGCCAGCAGCTCCGGGACTAGCGGTTACAATGAGCAGTTCTTC | CASSSGTSGYNEQFF
TRBJ1-5 | TRBV2 | many | TRBD1 | TGTGCCAGCAGTGAGCCAGGGGGCGAGCAGCCCCAGCATTTT | CASSEPGGEQPQHF
TRBJ2-3 | TRBV10-3 | few | TRBD2 | TGTGCCATCAGTGATCTAGCGGGGGGGCCGAACACAGATACGCAGTATTTT | CAISDLAGGPNTDTQYF
TRBJ2-2 | TRBV14 | many | TRBD2 | TGTGCCAGCAGCCGACTAGCGGGGGCCTCCAAATACACCGGGGAGCTGTTTTTT | CASSRLAGASKYTGELFF
TRBJ2-1 | TRBV24-1 | many | TRBD1 | TGTGCCACCAGTGAACGGGACAGGAATTACAATGAGCAGTTCTTC | CATSERDRNYNEQFF
TRBJ2-2 | TRBV5-4 | NA | NA | TGTGCCAGCAGCTTGATATTCCACGCCGGGGAGCTGTTTTTT | CASSLIFHAGELFF
TRBJ1-6 | TRBV9 | many | NA | TGTGCCAGCAGCGTACGGGCGGAAAATTCACCCCTCCACTTT | CASSVRAENSPLHF
TRBJ2-7 | TRBV12-3/TRBV12-4 | many | NA | TGTGCCAGCAGTTTCAATGGACCTTGGGAGCAGTACTTC | CASSFNGPWEQYF
TRBJ2-3 | TRBV28 | few | TRBD2 | TGTGCCAGCAGTCCCGGGGCTAGCGGGAGCACAGATACGCAGTATTTT | CASSPGASGSTDTQYF
TRBJ1-5 | TRBV12-3/TRBV12-4 | few | TRBD1 | TGTGCCAGCAGTTTAAATATGGGACAGGGACAGCCCCAGCATTTT | CASSLNMGQGQPQHF
TRBJ2-3 | TRBV3-1 | many | NA | TGTGCCAGCAGCCACGGGGGTAGTGGAGATACGCAGTATTTT | CASSHGGSGDTQYF
TRBJ1-5 | TRBV7-2 | many | TRBD1 | TGTGCCAGCAGCAGACAGGGGGCTAAACAGCCCCAGCATTTT | CASSRQGAKQPQHF
TRBJ2-3 | TRBV4-1 | many | NA | TGCGCCAGCAGCCAAGTGGGGATTAGCACAGATACGCAGTATTTT | CASSQVGISTDTQYF
TRBJ2-4 | TRBV19 | NA | NA | TGTGCCAGTGGAGAAGGGACCTCCCTTCAGTACTTC | CASGEGTSLQYF
TRBJ2-5 | TRBV20-1 | few | TRBD2 | TGCAGTGCTAGGGCTCCTAGCGGTGGGGTGGAGACCCAGTACTTC | CSARAPSGGVETQYF
TRBJ2-1 | TRBV20-1 | many | TRBD2 | TGCAGTGCTAGACTAACTAGCGGGGGGGTCGGGTCGTACAATGAGCAGTTCTTC | CSARLTSGGVGSYNEQFF
TRBJ1-4 | TRBV7-8 | few | NA | TGTGCCAGCAGCTTAAGCTGGGGGCCAACTAATGAAAAACTGTTTTTT | CASSLSWGPTNEKLFF
TRBJ2-7 | TRBV29-1 | many | TRBD1 | TGCAGCGTCTCCCCCGGGACAGGGGACCGCGAGCAGTACTTC | CSVSPGTGDREQYF
TRBJ1-2 | TRBV29-1 | NA | NA | TGCAGCGTTGAGAGGAGGGGGATCTATGGCTACACCTTC | CSVERRGIYGYTF
TRBJ2-3 | TRBV7-3 | few | TRBD2 | TGTGCCAGCAGCTCGGGACTAGCGGGGGGCACGCAGTATTTT | CASSSGLAGGTQYF
TRBJ2-7 | TRBV20-1 | many | TRBD1 | TGCAGTGCTAGATTCGGGACAGCTCCCTACGAGCAGTACTTC | CSARFGTAPYEQYF
TRBJ2-5 | TRBV30 | many | NA | TGTGCCTTTGGGGGGCCCCAAGAGACCCAGTACTTC | CAFGGPQETQYF
TRBJ2-5 | TRBV20-1 | NA | TRBD2 | TGCAGTGCTAGAACTAGCGGGGGGGTTTTAGAGACCCAGTACTTC | CSARTSGGVLETQYF
TRBJ1-4 | TRBV30 | hyperexpanded | TRBD1 | TGTGCCTGGAGTGTACAGGGGATGCTTAAGGAAAAACTGTTTTTT | CAWSVQGMLKEKLFF
TRBJ1-1 | TRBV7-8 | many | NA | TGTGCCAGCAGCTCCTCTGGACGGGAACGCACTGAAGCTTTCTTT | CASSSSGRERTEAFF
TRBJ1-5 | TRBV20-1 | NA | TRBD1 | TGCAGTGCTAGGGAAGAGACAGGGACAAGGAATCAGCCCCAGCATTTT | CSAREETGTRNQPQHF
TRBJ1-1 | TRBV6-6 | NA | NA | TGTGCCAGCAGTCGGGCAGTGAACACTGAAGCTTTCTTT | CASSRAVNTEAFF